Below are 16 T cell receptor beta chains sequenced from a single sample in a study of blood T cell repertoires in COVID-19. Produced via immunoSEQ multiplex PCR; TCRdb's table is partial and in-frame only. The sample includes 110,000 to 150,000 clones, about 76% seen only once; the top ten take just under 5%. Input material: peripheral blood. Every receptor here comes from a woman aged 70 to 79 with COVID-19, enrolled during active disease.

The chain couples TRBV9 to TRBJ1-6; a weak D match, TRBD1 (5 bases). Per the germline V gene, CDR1 is SGDLS and CDR2 is YYNGEE. This CDR3 is built from 18 residues. Trimming took off 0 bases at V and 7 bases at J, with 20 bases between the two ends. In DNA, the CDR3 is TGTGCCAGCAGCGTAGACACCCCCGGGAGACAGAGAAATTCACCCCTCCACTTT. This encodes CASSVDTPGRQRNSPLHF.

This sequence joins TRBV14 and TRBJ2-7; 8 bases match TRBD1. Trimming took 4 bases from V and 0 from J; bases not matched to a gene: 5. This CDR3 is 15 amino acids long. The germline CDR1 and CDR2 sequences are SGHDN and FVKESK. CDR3 bases: TGTGCCAGCAGCCCGGACAGGGCCTTCTCCTACGAGCAGTACTTC. It encodes CASSPDRAFSYEQYF.

The chain links TRBV9 to TRBJ2-5, with 13 bases aligning to TRBD2. The junction had 10 bases not matched to a gene; V was cut back by 6 bases and J by 5 bases. There are 16 residues in the CDR3. The germline V gene encodes CDR1 SGDLS and CDR2 YYNGEE. The CDR3 nucleotides are TGTGCCAGCACCATGGGGACTAGCGGGGTCGGGGAGACCCAGTACTTC. It yields the protein CASTMGTSGVGETQYF.

This clone was observed a single time. This sequence joins TRBV5-4 and TRBJ1-1, with D unclear. Per the germline V gene, CDR1 is SGHNT and CDR2 is YYREEE (reference sequence). The CDR3 is 15 residues long. Between the trimmed V and J ends, which lost 0 bases and 1 base, there was a span of 10 bases. CDR3 sequence (DNA): TGTGCCAGCAGCTTGGGGGTAGCCCAGAACACTGAAGCTTTCTTT. Translated, it gives CASSLGVAQNTEAFF.

This chain joins TRBV9 and TRBJ2-5, with 7 bases that match TRBD2. Per the germline V gene, CDR1 is SGDLS and CDR2 is YYNGEE. V was pared by 10 bases and J by 4 bases, with 10 bases of the junction left unmatched. This CDR3 comprises 13 residues. The CDR3 DNA follows: TGTGCCTCGAGCGGGGAGGATCTAGAGACCCAGTACTTC. Residues: CASSGEDLETQYF.

The chain links TRBV3-1 (or the pseudogene TRBV3-2) to TRBJ2-3; D may be TRBD2 (5 bases). The CDR3 contains 11 residues. Germline V gene data show CDR1 as LGHDT and CDR2 as YNNKEL (reference sequence). CDR3 residues: CAAASTDTQYF. The CDR3 bases are TGTGCAGCGGCTAGCACAGATACGCAGTATTTT.

The chain carries TRBV5-6 and TRBJ2-3; D is uncertain. V was cut by 2 bases and J by 6 bases, with 10 bases left in between. The CDR3 covers 13 residues. The germline CDR1 and CDR2 sequences are SGHDT and YYEEEE. CDR3 amino acids: CASSLDTPDTQYF. CDR3 DNA: TGTGCCAGCAGCTTAGACACGCCCGATACGCAGTATTTT.

The chain uses TRBV7-9 and TRBJ1-1; D unclear. The CDR3 is 12 residues long. The germline V and J ends were trimmed by 3 bases and 0 bases, with 2 bases remaining between them. The germline V gene has CDR1 SEHNR and CDR2 FQNEAQ (reference sequence). The CDR3 sequence is CASSFMNTEAFF. For the CDR3, the DNA is TGTGCCAGCAGCTTTATGAACACTGAAGCTTTCTTT.

The chain links TRBV28 to TRBJ2-7; the match to TRBD2 covers 8 bases. Germline V CDR1 and CDR2: MDHEN, SYDVKM. V gave up 3 bases and J gave up 2 bases; unmatched junction bases: 3. This CDR3 comprises 14 residues. The CDR3 here is CASSFGGGTYEQYF. As DNA, the CDR3 is TGTGCCAGCAGTTTCGGCGGGGGGACCTACGAGCAGTACTTC.

This chain joins TRBV14 and TRBJ1-1, with D hard to call. The CDR3 length is 12 residues. Trimming took off 5 bases at V and 1 base at J, with 5 bases between the two ends. Germline V gene data show CDR1 as SGHDN and CDR2 as FVKESK. In DNA form, the CDR3 reads TGTGCCAGCAGCTTATCGAACACTGAAGCTTTCTTT. This gives the protein CASSLSNTEAFF.

The rearrangement links TRBV10-3 to TRBJ1-6; D is possibly TRBD1 (6 bases). Germline CDR1 and CDR2: ENHRY and SYGVKD. The V end lost 6 bases, the J end lost 5 bases, and 8 bases lay between the germline ends. The CDR3 is 13 residues long. Here the CDR3 reads CAIRGQDNSPLHF. The DNA of the CDR3 is TGTGCCATCAGGGGACAAGATAATTCACCCCTCCACTTT.

The rearrangement uses TRBV30 and TRBJ1-1; tentatively, D is TRBD1 (5 bases). This CDR3 spans 12 amino acids. From germline, CDR1 is GTSNPN and CDR2 SVGIG (reference sequence). Trimming cost V 0 bases and J 7 bases, with 9 bases left between them. Here the CDR3 reads CAWSVGEGEAFF. CDR3 in DNA: TGTGCCTGGAGTGTGGGGGAGGGTGAAGCTTTCTTT.

The CDR3 protein is CASFRRVNTEAFF. The DNA of the CDR3 is TGCGCCAGCTTCCGGCGGGTGAACACTGAAGCTTTCTTT. This chain links TRBV23-1 with TRBJ1-1; D call uncertain. TRBV23-1 is placed among ORFs of uncertain function. This CDR3 comprises 13 residues. V lost 8 bases, J lost 0 bases, and 10 bases lay in between.

The rearrangement uses TRBV4-2 and TRBJ1-1; possible D gene TRBD1, 5 bases. Germline CDR1 reads LGHNA; CDR2 reads YNFKEQ. With 2 bases removed from V and 1 base from J, the gap between germline ends came to 11 bases. CDR3 length equals 15 residues. CDR3 sequence (DNA): TGTGCCAGCAGCCAAACGGCGGGGGGGAACACTGAAGCTTTCTTT. As protein: CASSQTAGGNTEAFF.

The chain has TRBV6-8 and TRBJ2-7; D is possibly TRBD1 (5 bases). V was pared by 6 bases and J by 5 bases, with 17 bases between. The germline V gene encodes CDR1 MNHGY and CDR2 SAAAGT. The CDR3 totals 14 residues. The CDR3 here is CASSRGQADHEQYF. CDR3 in DNA: TGTGCCAGCAGCCGAGGACAAGCCGACCACGAGCAGTACTTC.

V is TRBV5-1 and J is TRBJ2-5; TRBD2 aligns across 8 bases. CDR1 is SGHRS and CDR2 is YFSETQ in the germline V gene. This CDR3 has 15 residues. V lost 2 bases, J lost 0 bases, and 3 bases stayed unmatched. The CDR3 is CASSFLAGNQETQYF. CDR3 coding DNA: TGCGCCAGCAGCTTTCTAGCGGGCAACCAAGAGACCCAGTACTTC. The variable domain in full, completed from reference TRBV5-1 and TRBJ2-5, reads KAGVTQTPRYLIKTRGQQVTLSCSPISGHRSVSWYQQTPGQGLQFLFEYFSETQRNKGNFPGRFSGRQFSNSRSEMNVSTLELGDSALYLCASSFLAGNQETQYFGPGTRLLVL.